This TCR beta chain originates from a study of CD8 T cells in ankylosing spondylitis. Study results and caveats: Clones linked to the disease showed a CD8+ phenotype. They occurred at relatively low frequencies in peripheral blood. Reportedly, significant enrichment of disease-linked clones occurred in matched ankylosing spondylitis synovial fluid. Past studies reported some motif variants in reactive arthritis synovial fluid and blood.

Using its own MiXCR run on the 5' RACE reads, TCRdb lists one record per CDR3 protein. The repertoire has approximately 190,000 distinct CDR3 sequences, around 13% of them found once; the top ten carry approximately 10%. There are many counts of this clonotype. The antigen is undetermined. The CDR3 runs 14 residues. Germline V gives CDR1 SGDLS, CDR2 YYNGEE. The V gene end was trimmed by 4 bases and the J gene end by 9 bases; junction bases not matched to a gene: 7. This receptor was taken from a female donor with ankylosing spondylitis or in good health (not recorded which). The gene calls are TRBV9 and TRBJ1-6; 7 nucleotides line up with TRBD1. Sequencing was carried out using blood, either unsorted or a sorted T cell fraction (not recorded which). CDR3 in amino acids: CASSSRTGSSPLHF. The DNA of the CDR3 is TGTGCCAGCAGCTCCCGGACAGGATCTTCACCCCTCCACTTT.